This T cell receptor beta chain was identified in a study of response to subunit inactivated influenza vaccine. The study's findings and limits: Every seasonal influenza vaccination brings in few new T cells, the authors suggested.

The V and J ends lost 5 bases and 0 bases respectively, with 8 bases between them. This CDR3 is 15 amino acids long. Per the germline V gene, CDR1 is SGHTA and CDR2 is FQGNSA. This clonotype was observed a few times. Its antigen is still unknown. TCRdb analysed the RT-PCR reads with MiXCR anew, one entry per CDR3 protein. The sample carries hundreds of thousands of distinct CDR3 sequences, about 25% recorded once. The chain joins TRBV7-2 to TRBJ2-6, with a possible D match to TRBD1 (6 bases). This receptor was taken from a man aged 45-65 years who received an inactivated influenza vaccine. Sequenced here: CD4+ T cells sorted from PBMCs, sampled around 5 days after vaccination. The CDR3 sequence: CASSQGNSGANVLTF. DNA for the CDR3: TGTGCCAGCAGCCAGGGGAACTCTGGGGCCAACGTCCTGACTTTC.